This TCR beta chain came from a study of memory CD4+ T cells and cytomegalovirus serostatus. General study findings and limits: CD4+ memory repertoires contained about 40% of the 164 reported CMV TCRbeta sequences. The CMV-associated TCR signature appears largely within the CD4+ memory repertoire.

The germline gives CDR1 MNHEY, CDR2 SVGAGI. V was shortened by 5 bases and J by 4 bases, with 11 bases between the two germline ends. The CDR3 consists of 14 residues. Clones were sequenced by immunoSEQ multiplex PCR, and TCRdb holds only the in-frame ones, with some missing. Of about 41,000 clones listed, about 85% are singletons. The sort gate was single viable CD3+CD4+CD8-CD45RO+ cells for memory CD4+ T cells. This clone was seen a few times. Antigen: not known. The receptor was derived from an adult in good health and CMV-seronegative. The rearrangement joins TRBV6-5 to TRBJ1-4; the D gene is possibly TRBD1 (5 bases). The sequenced sample was memory CD4+ T cells from blood. CDR3 sequence reads: CASSDSNGNEKLFF. The DNA for the CDR3 is TGTGCCAGCAGTGACAGCAACGGTAATGAAAAACTGTTTTTT.